The TCR beta chain under discussion was sequenced for a study of T-cell memory formation after mild COVID-19. Trimming at V came to 6 bases and at J to 6 bases, leaving 8 bases not matched to a gene. This CDR3 is built from 14 residues. Study results and limitations: Cross-reactive memory apparently joined, as some responding clones appeared in pre-infection memory.

TCRdb re-analysed the 5' RACE reads in MiXCR, keeping a single row per CDR3 protein. Among approximately 350,000 distinct CDR3 sequences listed, around 28% were seen once. This clonotype was seen a few times. Its target is not known. This clonotype was sampled from an adult woman who had mild COVID-19 (a few samples of this study predate the infection). Cell type and time point are not known. The chain recombines TRBV12-3 or TRBV12-4 with TRBJ2-1, with 7 bases identical to TRBD2. The sample was PBMCs or a T cell subset sorted from them (not recorded which). CDR3 in amino acids: CASRSSGAANEQFF. The DNA of the CDR3 is TGTGCCAGCAGGTCTAGCGGCGCCGCCAATGAGCAGTTCTTC.